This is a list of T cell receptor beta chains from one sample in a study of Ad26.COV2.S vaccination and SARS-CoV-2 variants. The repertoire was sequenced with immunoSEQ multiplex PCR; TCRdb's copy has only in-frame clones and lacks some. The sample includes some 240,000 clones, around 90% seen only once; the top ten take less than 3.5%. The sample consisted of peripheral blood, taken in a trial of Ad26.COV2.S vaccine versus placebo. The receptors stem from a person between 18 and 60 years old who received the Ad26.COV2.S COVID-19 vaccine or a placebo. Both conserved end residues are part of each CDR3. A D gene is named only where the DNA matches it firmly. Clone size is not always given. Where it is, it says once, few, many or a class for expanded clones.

TGTGCCAGCAGCTATTGGACTATTTCAAATGAGCAGTTCTTC	CASSYWTISNEQFF	TRBV7-9	-	-	TRBJ2-1
TGTGCCAGCAGTGACAGGCTCTTCTATGGCTACACCTTC	CASSDRLFYGYTF	TRBV9	-	-	TRBJ1-2
TGTGCCAGCAGTGAGGAAAGGGTCACTGAGCAGTTCTTC	CASSEERVTEQFF	TRBV2	-	-	TRBJ2-1
TGTGCCAGCAGCCGGAGCCGGGACAGGGTCTTTTTCTACACCTTC	CASSRSRDRVFFYTF	TRBV7-8	-	TRBD1	TRBJ1-2
TGTGCCAGCAGCTTTACCGTCTTCGCCGGGGAGCTGTTTTTT	CASSFTVFAGELFF	TRBV5-5	-	-	TRBJ2-2
TGTGCCAGCAGCTTAGAGCAGGGGACCTTGAACACTGAAGCTTTCTTT	CASSLEQGTLNTEAFF	TRBV11-1	-	-	TRBJ1-1
TGTGCCAGCTCACAAGACAGGGTGGGTAGCTACAATGAGCAGTTCTTC	CASSQDRVGSYNEQFF	TRBV18	-	TRBD1	TRBJ2-1
TGTGCCAGCTCACCACCCGAACAGGGGAATCAGCCCCAGCATTTT	CASSPPEQGNQPQHF	TRBV18	-	TRBD1	TRBJ1-5
TGTGCCACCAGTACAGGGGGCTACAATGAGCAGTTCTTC	CATSTGGYNEQFF	TRBV24-1	few	TRBD1	TRBJ2-1
TGTGCCAGCAGCCCTTGGACAGAAGTATATGGCTACACCTTC	CASSPWTEVYGYTF	TRBV3-1/TRBV3-2	-	-	TRBJ1-2
TGTGCCAGCAGCTTACAGCACACCGGGGAGCTGTTTTTT	CASSLQHTGELFF	TRBV7-3	-	-	TRBJ2-2
TGCGCCAGCAGCCAACCTGAGAAGTCGGGAAACACCATATATTTT	CASSQPEKSGNTIYF	TRBV4-1	-	-	TRBJ1-3
TGTGCCAGCAGTTACTTGACGGTCTTAAACACTGAAGCTTTCTTT	CASSYLTVLNTEAFF	TRBV6-5	-	-	TRBJ1-1
TGTGCCAGCTCACCACCCGGGACTAGAGGAGCAGATACGCAGTATTTT	CASSPPGTRGADTQYF	TRBV18	once	TRBD2	TRBJ2-3